The 14 T cell receptor beta chains given below trace back to one sample, sequenced in a study of shared clonotypes between healthy human individuals. Data came from immunoSEQ multiplex PCR; TCRdb stores just in-frame clones and leaves some out. The repertoire holds 660,000 or so clones, with roughly 96% as singletons. CD45RO-negative, CCR7-positively selected cells formed the naive CD8 fraction, excluding terminally differentiated effector memory CD45RA+ cells. Sample: naive CD8+ T cells sorted from blood. These receptors came from a woman in her twenties or thirties in good health.

In its sample, this clone was seen a few times. J is TRBJ2-1 and V is TRBV7-9, with 9 bases fitting TRBD1. The CDR3 length is 18 residues. Germline assignment: CDR1 SEHNR and CDR2 FQNEAQ (reference sequence). V trimming: 1 base; J trimming: 0 bases; junction bases outside the gene matches: 7. The CDR3 sequence: CASSLGGTGRDSYNEQFF. In DNA, the CDR3 is TGTGCCAGCAGCTTAGGGGGGACAGGGAGGGACTCCTACAATGAGCAGTTCTTC.

The genes are TRBV6-1 and TRBJ2-7; TRBD2 aligns across 8 bases. Germline V CDR1 and CDR2: MNHNS, SASEGT. V lost 3 bases to trimming and J lost 0 bases; unmatched junction nucleotides: 7. This CDR3 is 16 amino acids long. CDR3 residues: CASSDLLSGSSYEQYF. CDR3 DNA sequence: TGTGCCAGCAGTGACCTGCTAAGCGGGAGCTCCTACGAGCAGTACTTC.

The chain carries TRBV27 and TRBJ2-1, with 13 bases identical to TRBD2. The ends lost 5 bases at V and 6 bases at J; junction bases unmatched: 13. The length of the CDR3 is 18 residues. The germline CDR1 and CDR2 sequences are MNHEY and SMNVEV (reference sequence). CDR3 sequence reads: CASSVEIPGLAGPNEQFF. CDR3 nucleotide sequence: TGTGCCAGCAGTGTCGAGATACCGGGACTAGCGGGACCCAATGAGCAGTTCTTC.

The genes are TRBV13 and TRBJ2-7; a possible D gene is TRBD2 (6 bases). This CDR3 contains 14 residues. Germline CDR1 and CDR2: PRHDT and FYEKMQ (reference sequence). Deletions cut 1 base from V and 5 bases from J, with 12 bases between. CDR3 in DNA: TGTGCCAGCAGCTTAGCATTGCGGGACGACGAGCAGTACTTC. This encodes CASSLALRDDEQYF.

Turning to this clone: Other DNA sequences from this sample encode an identical CDR3 as well. The gene calls are TRBV5-1 and TRBJ2-7; D unresolved. Per germline, CDR1 SGHRS and CDR2 YFSETQ. V shed 1 base and J shed 0 bases, with 5 bases lying between them. CDR3 size: 13 residues. In DNA form, the CDR3 reads TGCGCCAGCAGCTTGCGAAGCTCCTACGAGCAGTACTTC. As protein: CASSLRSSYEQYF.

The count of this clone is one. This same CDR3 is encoded by further DNA sequences in the sample. V is TRBV9 and J is TRBJ2-1; 8 nucleotides align to TRBD2. The CDR3 covers 16 residues. From germline, CDR1 is SGDLS and CDR2 YYNGEE. Trimming at V came to 0 bases and at J to 0 bases, leaving 2 bases not matched to a gene. CDR3 sequence (DNA): TGTGCCAGCAGCGTAGTAGCGGGGAGCTCCTACAATGAGCAGTTCTTC. This sequence encodes CASSVVAGSSYNEQFF.

This clone was counted a single time. The chain joins TRBV27 to TRBJ2-5; D ambiguous. The tail of the sequence fits TRBJ2-7 better, so the J call may be wrong. The CDR3 length is 15 residues. The germline V gene has CDR1 MNHEY and CDR2 SMNVEV (reference sequence). CDR3 coding DNA: TGTGCCAGCACCCCCAGGTGGTCGGCCGGGTACGAGCAGTACTTC. Translation: CASTPRWSAGYEQYF.

The genes are TRBV7-2 and TRBJ2-7; no clear D gene. Trimming took 1 base from V and 5 from J, leaving 9 bases between them. The CDR3 has 13 amino acids. Germline V gene data show CDR1 as SGHTA and CDR2 as FQGNSA. CDR3 in amino acids: CASSLDGLNEQYF. Here the CDR3 DNA reads TGTGCCAGCAGCTTAGACGGGCTTAACGAGCAGTACTTC.

V gene TRBV10-3 combines with J gene TRBJ2-5; D is uncertain. Matching the DNA end better, TRBJ2-7 makes the J call doubtful. Germline lookup yields CDR1 ENHRY and CDR2 SYGVKD. CDR3 length equals 14 residues. CDR3 amino acids: CAISGQDLSYEQYF. In DNA, the CDR3 is TGTGCCATCAGTGGTCAGGACCTCTCCTACGAGCAGTACTTC.

The chain has TRBV19 and TRBJ2-2; D call uncertain. Germline loops: CDR1 LNHDA, CDR2 SQIVND (reference sequence). V was shortened by 5 bases and J by 4 bases, with 14 bases between the two germline ends. This CDR3 has 15 residues. CDR3 DNA: TGTGCCAGTAGTCCAGACTTGGAAACCACCGGGGAGCTGTTTTTT. Translated: CASSPDLETTGELFF.

The rearrangement links TRBV7-9 to TRBJ2-1; TRBD2 matches at 14 bases. The J segment lost 7 bases and the V segment lost 6 bases, leaving 11 bases of the junction unmatched. Germline CDR1 is SEHNR and CDR2 is FQNEAQ (reference sequence). The CDR3 covers 17 residues. CDR3 sequence reads: CASRPGLAGGLWNEQFF. The CDR3 nucleotides read TGTGCCAGCAGACCCGGACTAGCGGGAGGATTGTGGAATGAGCAGTTCTTC.

This clone was seen once. V is TRBV5-1 and J is TRBJ2-3; 13 bases fit TRBD2. This CDR3 region has 16 residues. Trimming cost V 3 bases and J 5 bases; bases outside gene matches: 6. The germline V gene has CDR1 SGHRS and CDR2 YFSETQ. This CDR3 reads CASSSTSGRQGDTQYF. The CDR3 nucleotides read TGCGCCAGCAGCTCGACTAGCGGGAGGCAAGGAGATACGCAGTATTTT.

The V gene is TRBV13, the J gene TRBJ1-2, with TRBD1 identical over 8 bases. V lost 3 bases, J lost 0 bases, and 12 bases stayed unmatched. In germline, CDR1 is PRHDT, CDR2 FYEKMQ (reference sequence). This CDR3 has 18 amino acids. The CDR3 DNA is TGTGCCAGCAGCTTGGGAAGGACAGGGTGGGGAGCTAACTATGGCTACACCTTC. It codes for CASSLGRTGWGANYGYTF.

The V gene is TRBV6-5, the J gene TRBJ1-4, with D unclear. V dropped 0 bases and J dropped 6 bases, with 5 bases sitting between them. The CDR3 has 13 residues. The germline V gene encodes CDR1 MNHEY and CDR2 SVGAGI. CDR3 loop: CASSYSNYEKLFF. CDR3 bases: TGTGCCAGCAGTTACTCGAATTATGAAAAACTGTTTTTT.